Listed below are T cell receptor beta chains from one sample, sequenced in a study of identical twins. In TCRdb, the 5' RACE reads were re-called with MiXCR into one record per CDR3 protein. This repertoire shows roughly 470,000 distinct CDR3 sequences, roughly an eighth found once; its top ten account for approximately 0.98%. The data also belong to a second study, concerning yellow fever vaccine responses in identical twins.

The sequenced sample consisted of CD4+ T cells sorted from blood. Receptor source: a woman younger than 35 in good health. Each CDR3 is given with its conserved first and last residue. A D gene is named only where the DNA matches it firmly.

v_gene	d_gene	j_gene	CDR3aa
TRBV5-1	TRBD1	TRBJ1-6	CASSVGQDNSPLHF
TRBV20-1	.	TRBJ2-5	CSAMGGAETQYF
TRBV3-1	TRBD2	TRBJ2-5	CASRTSGYQETQYF
TRBV2	.	TRBJ2-7	CASSDGLVSYEQYF
TRBV25-1	TRBD1	TRBJ1-2	CAAPGQFF
TRBV5-5	.	TRBJ2-1	CASSLLDEQFF
TRBV27	TRBD2	TRBJ2-1	CASSIGLAGGPGVYEQFF
TRBV28	.	TRBJ2-2	CASRMDRAQFTGELFF
TRBV11-2	TRBD2	TRBJ2-7	CASSPSGLAGVYEQYF
TRBV6-5	TRBD2	TRBJ2-5	CASSYSSGGQETQYF
TRBV7-8	TRBD1	TRBJ2-7	CASSSPRQGYEQYF
TRBV5-6	.	TRBJ2-5	CASSFLRETQYF
TRBV12-3/TRBV12-4	.	TRBJ1-1	CASSPFGTEAFF
TRBV2	.	TRBJ2-3	CASRLREFGDTQYF
TRBV7-3	TRBD2	TRBJ2-2	CASSHPRGGNTGELFF
TRBV7-9	.	TRBJ2-7	CASSHRTESSYEQYF
TRBV11-3	.	TRBJ2-7	CASSLTGRDEQYF
TRBV2	TRBD2	TRBJ2-7	CASTPPRGTSTLYEQYF
TRBV4-3	TRBD1	TRBJ2-1	CASSQTGTGRTNEQFF
TRBV6-2/TRBV6-3	TRBD1	TRBJ1-1	CASNRGPGTEAFF
TRBV24-1	TRBD2	TRBJ2-3	CATSDGAGGTDTQYF
TRBV6-1	.	TRBJ2-5	CASSSGPQQETQYF
TRBV20-1	.	TRBJ2-7	CSAVRMTVSYEQYF
TRBV5-5	TRBD2	TRBJ2-3	CASSLVSAGGRDTQYF
TRBV12-3/TRBV12-4	TRBD2	TRBJ2-2	CASSLASGTKTGELFF
TRBV5-1	TRBD1	TRBJ2-3	CASKTGGSGDTQYF
TRBV12-3/TRBV12-4	.	TRBJ2-1	CASSLWDQPPYNEQFF
TRBV20-1	.	TRBJ2-7	CSARSGAVDEQYF
TRBV7-2	.	TRBJ2-4	CASSLSEVAKNIQYF
TRBV6-1	TRBD1	TRBJ2-3	CASSENRGLNTQYF
TRBV10-3	.	TRBJ1-1	CAITRTVDMNTEAFF
TRBV12-3/TRBV12-4	TRBD1	TRBJ2-5	CASRNRGRLSQYF
TRBV10-3	.	TRBJ1-1	CAISVGGSSMNTEAFF
TRBV20-1	.	TRBJ2-7	CSAREETATYEQYF
TRBV29-1	TRBD2	TRBJ2-1	CSGLAGGDEQFF
TRBV4-3	.	TRBJ2-5	CASSQAQTGTNTGTQYF
TRBV10-3	.	TRBJ2-3	CAIKTGETSTDTQYF
TRBV29-1	.	TRBJ2-3	CSVDGKGTDTQYF
TRBV9	TRBD2	TRBJ2-7	CASSDGLAKEQYF